These T cell receptor beta chains were read from a single sample in a study of early T cells in non-severe SARS-CoV-2 infection. MiXCR, run by TCRdb on the 5' RACE reads, gives a single entry per CDR3 protein. The sample yields roughly 70,000 distinct CDR3 sequences, about 12% seen once. Sequenced sample: whole blood. The receptor set was obtained from an adult who was a healthcare worker with PCR-confirmed SARS-CoV-2 infection or an uninfected control (not recorded which). The CDR3 runs from the conserved cysteine through the conserved F or W. A D gene is named only where the DNA matches it firmly. Size tells how often a clone was seen (once, few, many) or the class of an expanded clone, and some rows leave it out.

v_gene,abundance,d_gene,j_gene,CDR3nt,CDR3aa
TRBV15,.,.,TRBJ2-7,TGTGCCACCAGCAGAGATTCTGACTTGACCTCCTACGAGCAGTACTTC,CATSRDSDLTSYEQYF
TRBV27,many,.,TRBJ1-2,TGTGCCAGCAGCCAGTCAGGGGCCTATGGCTACACCTTC,CASSQSGAYGYTF
TRBV5-5,many,.,TRBJ1-1,TGTGCCAGCACAGCGGTACGTATCGAGATGAACACTGAAGCTTTCTTT,CASTAVRIEMNTEAFF
TRBV28,few,.,TRBJ2-1,TGTGCCAGCAGTTTGGGGTTTGCGCGGGACAATGAGCAGTTCTTC,CASSLGFARDNEQFF
TRBV11-2,many,.,TRBJ2-7,TGTGCCAGCAGCTTAGAGGCCAGCTTGATCCTCTACGAGCAGTACTTC,CASSLEASLILYEQYF
TRBV6-1,.,.,TRBJ1-5,TGTGCCAGCAGACCCTCATTATCTGGGGTTAGCAATCAGCCCCAGCATTTT,CASRPSLSGVSNQPQHF
TRBV5-6,.,TRBD1,TRBJ2-7,TGTGCCAGCAGCATCCGACAGGGACCCTACGAGCAGTACTTC,CASSIRQGPYEQYF
TRBV10-1,many,.,TRBJ2-1,TGCGCCAGCAGTGATGCCGGGACTCTACTTTACAATGAGCAGTTCTTC,CASSDAGTLLYNEQFF
TRBV12-3/TRBV12-4,many,.,TRBJ2-5,TGTGCCAGCAGTTTAGGACAGCTCCAAGAGACCCAGTACTTC,CASSLGQLQETQYF
TRBV29-1,many,TRBD1,TRBJ2-7,TGCAGCGCCGTGGGGACAGCGACCTACGAGCAGTACTTC,CSAVGTATYEQYF
TRBV20-1,many,.,TRBJ2-2,TGCAGTGCTAGAGATGGCCAGGGGGGCACCGGGGAGCTGTTTTTT,CSARDGQGGTGELFF
TRBV10-3,many,TRBD1,TRBJ1-3,TGTGCCATCGAAGCTCAGGACAGGGCTGGAAACACCATATATTTT,CAIEAQDRAGNTIYF
TRBV12-3/TRBV12-4,many,TRBD2,TRBJ2-1,TGTGCCAGCAGTTACCGGACTAGCGGGAGCTACAATGAGCAGTTCTTC,CASSYRTSGSYNEQFF
TRBV29-1,many,.,TRBJ2-3,TGCAGCGTTACTCCCGTCACAGATACGCAGTATTTT,CSVTPVTDTQYF
TRBV7-9,many,TRBD2,TRBJ2-1,TGTGCCAGCAGCCCCCGACTAGCCCCCAATGAGCAGTTCTTC,CASSPRLAPNEQFF
TRBV28,few,.,TRBJ2-5,TGTGCCAGCAGTATCCCATTAGGACAAGAGACCCAGTACTTC,CASSIPLGQETQYF
TRBV29-1,few,.,TRBJ1-2,TGCAGCGTCCGGAGAGGAGAAGGCTATGGCTACACCTTC,CSVRRGEGYGYTF
TRBV28,few,.,TRBJ2-1,TGTGCCAGCAGTCTATCCAACGGGGAGCAGTTCTTC,CASSLSNGEQFF
TRBV20-1,.,.,TRBJ2-7,TGCAGTGCTAGACTTGGCGGGATGGGGTACTTC,CSARLGGMGYF
TRBV11-2,many,.,TRBJ1-1,TGTGCCAGCAGCTTCAGTGGGGGGCGGAACACTGAAGCTTTCTTT,CASSFSGGRNTEAFF
TRBV28,once,TRBD2,TRBJ2-1,TGTGCCAGCAGTCTAGCGGGACTTTACAATGAGCAGTTCTTC,CASSLAGLYNEQFF
TRBV29-1,few,.,TRBJ1-2,TGCAGCGGTTCGGCGGGGCCTAACTATGGCTACACCTTC,CSGSAGPNYGYTF
TRBV7-9,many,.,TRBJ2-3,TGTGCCAGCAGCTTTGGGAACGACGACACAGATACGCAGTATTTT,CASSFGNDDTDTQYF
TRBV12-3/TRBV12-4,many,.,TRBJ1-3,TGTGCCAGCAGTGTAAGGTCATCTGGAAACACCATATATTTT,CASSVRSSGNTIYF
TRBV10-1,.,TRBD1,TRBJ2-5,TGCGCCAGCCGTCAGGGACAGGGACCGTCAAGAGACCAGTACTTC,CASRQGQGPSRDQYF
TRBV12-3/TRBV12-4,many,.,TRBJ2-1,TGTGCCAGCAGTTTAGCGGCGGGGGCTTCTAAGCAGTTCTTC,CASSLAAGASKQFF
TRBV7-2,many,.,TRBJ2-7,TGTGCCAGCAGCCGAGGGTTCATTTACGAGCGGCAGTACTTC,CASSRGFIYERQYF
TRBV21-1,many,.,TRBJ2-1,TGTGCCAGCAGCAAGGGGGGGCCGGGACTAGCACTTTTGGGGACCTACAATGAGCAGTTCTTC,CASSKGGPGLALLGTYNEQFF
TRBV11-2,many,TRBD1,TRBJ2-7,TGTGCCAGCAGCTGGGACAGGACCTACGAGCAGTACTTC,CASSWDRTYEQYF
TRBV7-9,.,TRBD2,TRBJ2-3,TGTGCCAGCTGTCTAGGCGGGGGAAAATCAGATACGCAGTATTTT,CASCLGGGKSDTQYF
TRBV7-9,few,.,TRBJ2-5,TGTGCCAGCAGCTTCGGGTTCCCCCAGTACTTC,CASSFGFPQYF
TRBV12-3/TRBV12-4,many,TRBD2,TRBJ2-7,TGTGCCAGCAGTACCCAGGGCGGGACTACCTACGAGCAGTACTTC,CASSTQGGTTYEQYF
TRBV6-2/TRBV6-3,many,.,TRBJ2-7,TGTGCCAGCAGTTCCGCTCGGACGGACTCCTACGAGCAGTACTTC,CASSSARTDSYEQYF
TRBV29-1,many,.,TRBJ2-7,TGCAGCGTTGAAGACCCGGGGGTCTACGAGCAGTACTTC,CSVEDPGVYEQYF
TRBV19,many,.,TRBJ2-1,TGTGCCAGTAGTACCCTAGCTCAGAATGAGCAGTTCTTC,CASSTLAQNEQFF
TRBV7-9,many,.,TRBJ2-1,TGTGCCAGCAGCTTCATAACGGGGAGCTCCTACAATGAGCAGTTCTTC,CASSFITGSSYNEQFF
TRBV28,few,TRBD1,TRBJ2-7,TGTGCCATATCGACAGGGGGAACCTACGAGCAGTACTTC,CAISTGGTYEQYF
TRBV27,many,.,TRBJ1-5,TGTGCCAGCAGTTTGTTGGGGTCAGGGGTTCAGCCCCAGCATTTT,CASSLLGSGVQPQHF
TRBV3-1,.,.,TRBJ1-2,TGTGCCAGCAGCCAAGATCCCATTGGGGGGCCTAACCCTAAGAACTATGGCTACACCTTC,CASSQDPIGGPNPKNYGYTF
TRBV12-3/TRBV12-4,many,.,TRBJ1-1,TGTGCCAGCAGGTTGGGACCAACGAACACTGAAGCTTTCTTT,CASRLGPTNTEAFF